The 12 T cell receptor beta chains given below trace back to one sample, sequenced in a study of T cell responses to AZD1222 COVID-19 vaccine. Here immunoSEQ multiplex PCR was the method, and the copy in TCRdb shows in-frame clones only, minus some. Among some 180,000 clones listed, about nine tenths were seen once. Here the sequenced sample was peripheral blood, taken 28 days after the second AZD1222 dose. All receptors come from an adult who received the AZD1222 COVID-19 vaccine.

The rearrangement joins TRBV30 to TRBJ1-1, with D possibly TRBD1 on 6 matching bases. Trimming pared 4 bases from V and 3 bases from J, leaving 12 bases between. The CDR3 is 13 amino acids. Germline V lookup: CDR1 GTSNPN, CDR2 SVGIG (reference sequence). The CDR3 DNA reads as TGTGCCTGGACAACAGGGACTGACACTGAAGCTTTCTTT. It is translated as CAWTTGTDTEAFF.

This chain uses TRBV19 with TRBJ1-2, with D maybe TRBD1 (6 bases). The V gene lost 6 bases and the J gene lost 3 bases, with 11 bases spanning the gap. The CDR3 loop spans 13 amino acids. The germline gives CDR1 LNHDA, CDR2 SQIVND (reference sequence). This CDR3 reads CASSRQAYYGYTF. In DNA form, the CDR3 reads TGTGCCAGTAGCAGACAGGCGTACTATGGCTACACCTTC.

The rearrangement uses TRBV6-1 and TRBJ1-4; the D is unclear. Trimming took 3 bases from V and 5 from J, leaving 10 bases between them. The CDR3 sequence is 14 residues long. Germline V lookup: CDR1 MNHNS, CDR2 SASEGT. The CDR3 nucleotides are TGTGCCAGCAGTGATTCTACAAGGAATGAAAAACTGTTTTTT. Protein product: CASSDSTRNEKLFF.

J is TRBJ1-3 and V is TRBV19; no definite D call. Looked up from germline, CDR1 is LNHDA and CDR2 is SQIVND (reference sequence). This CDR3 is 14 amino acids long. V was trimmed by 3 bases and J by 0 bases, leaving 6 bases between them. The CDR3 coding sequence is TGTGCCAGTAGTATTTCGGGCTCTGGAAACACCATATATTTT. Its translation: CASSISGSGNTIYF.

The V call is TRBV30, the J call TRBJ1-2, with 12 bases fitting TRBD1. The CDR3 consists of 18 residues. Germline V CDR1 and CDR2: GTSNPN, SVGIG (reference sequence). With 3 bases clipped from V and 0 bases from J, the junction kept 11 bases outside the gene matches. Here the CDR3 DNA reads TGTGCCTGGAGGTGGCCGGGGGGACAGGGGGCCACTAACTATGGCTACACCTTC. It is translated as CAWRWPGGQGATNYGYTF. Together with reference TRBV30 and TRBJ1-2, the CDR3 gives the full variable domain: SQTIHQWPATLVQPVGSPLSLECTVEGTSNPNLYWYRQAAGRGLQLLFYSVGIGQISSEVPQNLSASRPQDRQFILSSKKLLLSDSGFYLCAWRWPGGQGATNYGYTFGSGTRLTVV.

The gene calls are TRBV7-8 and TRBJ2-7, with D unclear. Germline CDR1 reads SGHVS; CDR2 reads FQNEAQ. This CDR3 has 15 residues. V was clipped by 4 bases and J by 5 bases, with 18 bases between them. In DNA form, the CDR3 reads TGTGCCAGCAGCTGGGGTGTGACCCAACGGGACGAGCAGTACTTC. Its translation is CASSWGVTQRDEQYF.

This clone was observed a few times. The chain couples TRBV7-9 to TRBJ1-1, with 7 positions matching TRBD1. The V gene end was trimmed by 1 base and the J gene end by 4 bases; junction bases not matched to a gene: 3. Per germline, CDR1 SEHNR and CDR2 FQNEAQ (reference sequence). The CDR3 is 14 residues long. The CDR3 nucleotides read TGTGCCAGCAGCTTAGTGGGGGACAGCACTGAAGCTTTCTTT. It codes for CASSLVGDSTEAFF.

The rearrangement joins TRBV7-2 to TRBJ1-5, with TRBD1 as a possible D gene (5 bases). V lost 5 bases to trimming and J lost 3 bases, with 14 bases between them. Germline V gives CDR1 SGHTA, CDR2 FQGNSA. CDR3 length: 15 amino acids. The CDR3 loop is CASSQASGNNQPQHF. The CDR3 DNA sequence: TGTGCCAGCAGCCAAGCTTCAGGGAACAATCAGCCCCAGCATTTT.

The chain recombines TRBV6-6 with TRBJ2-1; possible D gene TRBD2, 5 bases. This CDR3 spans 15 amino acids. Trimming took 2 bases from V and 6 from J, leaving 14 bases between them. CDR1 is MNHNY and CDR2 is SVGAGI in the germline V gene (reference sequence). The CDR3 DNA reads as TGTGCCAGCAGTTACAAGGCTAGCTCCCTCAATGAGCAGTTCTTC. This translates into CASSYKASSLNEQFF.

The chain links TRBV5-1 to TRBJ2-7, with a weak D call TRBD2 (6 bases). V lost 4 bases, J lost 3 bases, and 14 bases lay in between. Per germline, CDR1 SGHRS and CDR2 YFSETQ. This CDR3 has 14 residues. The CDR3 region is CASSPRGSDYEQYF. DNA for the CDR3: TGCGCCAGCAGCCCCCGGGGGTCTGACTACGAGCAGTACTTC.

The chain employs TRBV7-8 and TRBJ2-7; maybe TRBD2 (5 bases). CDR3 length equals 13 residues. Germline CDR1 SGHVS, CDR2 FQNEAQ. Trimming stripped 4 bases from V and 5 bases from J, with 12 bases between. This CDR3 reads CASSSEVGHEQYF. CDR3 nucleotide sequence: TGTGCCAGCAGCTCGGAGGTAGGCCACGAGCAGTACTTC.

Only one count was recorded for this clone. The chain couples TRBV6-5 to TRBJ2-7; 7 nucleotides align to TRBD1. Germline V CDR1 and CDR2: MNHEY, SVGAGI. The V segment lost 0 bases and the J segment 2 bases; nucleotides outside the gene matches: 4. The CDR3 is 15 amino acids. The CDR3 nucleotides read TGTGCCAGCAGTTACTCCGGACAGGTGACCTACGAGCAGTACTTC. Residues: CASSYSGQVTYEQYF.